This TCR beta chain emerged from a study of radiation and T cells in renal cell carcinoma. Study-wide points: Baseline intratumoral clonotype presence is unknown without pretreatment biopsies.

Described time point: blood 2 weeks post-SBRT. As for treatment: 15 Gy SBRT to primary tumor, nephrectomy 4 weeks later. After SBRT, blood was collected at 2 and 4 weeks, plus baseline. Germline CDR1 LNHDA, CDR2 SQIVND (reference sequence). The CDR3 is 15 residues long. The junction had 10 bases not matched to a gene; V was cut back by 5 bases and J by 7 bases. The table came from immunoSEQ multiplex PCR; TCRdb's copy has only in-frame clones and leaves some out. The table lists tens of thousands of clones, 75% to 85% of them singletons. To note about this clone: Its specificity is unknown.

This TCR was recovered from an older woman with renal cell carcinoma. The chain carries TRBV19 and TRBJ2-7; 11 nucleotides match TRBD2. Sample: blood, taken from a patient whose treatment included radiotherapy and nephrectomy. DNA for the CDR3: TGTGCCAGTAGTTTCTCGGGACTAGCGGAAACGGAGCAGTACTTC. Its protein product is CASSFSGLAETEQYF. Full variable domain (missing parts from reference TRBV19 and TRBJ2-7): DGGITQSPKYLFRKEGQNVTLSCEQNLNHDAMYWYRQDPGQGLRLIYYSQIVNDFQKGDIAEGYSVSREKKESFPLTVTSAQKNPTAFYLCASSFSGLAETEQYFGPGTRLTVT.